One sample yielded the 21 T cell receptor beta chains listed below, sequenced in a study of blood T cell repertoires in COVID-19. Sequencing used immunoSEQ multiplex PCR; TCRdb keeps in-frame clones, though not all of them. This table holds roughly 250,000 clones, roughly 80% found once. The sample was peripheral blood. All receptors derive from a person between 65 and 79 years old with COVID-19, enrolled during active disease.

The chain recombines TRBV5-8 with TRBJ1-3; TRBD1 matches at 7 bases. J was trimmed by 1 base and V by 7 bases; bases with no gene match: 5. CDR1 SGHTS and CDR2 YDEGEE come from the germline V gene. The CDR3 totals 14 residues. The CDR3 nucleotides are TGTGCCAGCGGCACAGGGGAATCTGGAAACACCATATATTTT. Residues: CASGTGESGNTIYF.

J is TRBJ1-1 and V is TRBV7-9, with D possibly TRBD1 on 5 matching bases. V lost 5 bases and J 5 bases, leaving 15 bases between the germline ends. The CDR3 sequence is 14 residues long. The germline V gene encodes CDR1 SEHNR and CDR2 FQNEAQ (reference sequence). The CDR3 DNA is TGTGCCAGCAGCCCCTCGGGTGGGGGGACTGAAGCTTTCTTT. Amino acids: CASSPSGGGTEAFF. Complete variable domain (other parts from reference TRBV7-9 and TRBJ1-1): DTGVSQNPRHKITKRGQNVTFRCDPISEHNRLYWYRQTLGQGPEFLTYFQNEAQLEKSRLLSDRFSAERPKGSFSTLEIQRTEQGDSAMYLCASSPSGGGTEAFFGQGTRLTVV.

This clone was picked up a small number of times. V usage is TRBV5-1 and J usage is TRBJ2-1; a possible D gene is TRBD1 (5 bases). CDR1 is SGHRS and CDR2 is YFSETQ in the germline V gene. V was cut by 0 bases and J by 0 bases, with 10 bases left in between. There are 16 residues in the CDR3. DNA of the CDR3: TGCGCCAGCAGCTTGGAAGGGGATCCCTCCTACAATGAGCAGTTCTTC. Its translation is CASSLEGDPSYNEQFF.

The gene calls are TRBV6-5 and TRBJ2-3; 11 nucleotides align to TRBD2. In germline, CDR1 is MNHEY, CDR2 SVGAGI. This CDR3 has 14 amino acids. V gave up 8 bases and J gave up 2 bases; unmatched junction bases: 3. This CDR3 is CASSSGGPTDTQYF. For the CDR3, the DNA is TGTGCCAGCTCTAGCGGGGGGCCCACAGATACGCAGTATTTT.

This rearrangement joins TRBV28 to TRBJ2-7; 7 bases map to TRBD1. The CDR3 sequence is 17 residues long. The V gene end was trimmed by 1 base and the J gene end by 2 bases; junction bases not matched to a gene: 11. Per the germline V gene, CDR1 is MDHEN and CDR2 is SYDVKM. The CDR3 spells CASSLFLGQDITYEQYF. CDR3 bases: TGTGCCAGCAGTTTATTCCTCGGACAGGACATTACCTACGAGCAGTACTTC.

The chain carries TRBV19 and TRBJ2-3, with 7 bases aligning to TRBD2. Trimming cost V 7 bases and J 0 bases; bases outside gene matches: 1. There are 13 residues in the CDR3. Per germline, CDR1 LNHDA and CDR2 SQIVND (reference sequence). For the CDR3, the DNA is TGTGCCAGTAAGCGGGGTAGCACAGATACGCAGTATTTT. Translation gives CASKRGSTDTQYF.

The CDR3 protein is CASSPFSRTSGARGTDTQYF. The CDR3, as DNA: TGTGCCAGCAGCCCCTTCTCGAGGACTAGCGGAGCCAGAGGCACAGATACGCAGTATTTT. The chain links TRBV4-2 to TRBJ2-3, with TRBD2 matching over 10 bases. The V segment lost 4 bases and the J segment 1 base; nucleotides outside the gene matches: 17. CDR3 length: 20 amino acids. Germline V CDR1 and CDR2: LGHNA, YNFKEQ.

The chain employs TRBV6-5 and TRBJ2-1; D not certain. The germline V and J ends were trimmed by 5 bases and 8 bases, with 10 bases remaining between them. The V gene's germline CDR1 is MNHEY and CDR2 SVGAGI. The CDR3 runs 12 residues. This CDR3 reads CASSRLIDEQFF. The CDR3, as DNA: TGTGCCAGCAGTCGACTCATCGATGAGCAGTTCTTC.

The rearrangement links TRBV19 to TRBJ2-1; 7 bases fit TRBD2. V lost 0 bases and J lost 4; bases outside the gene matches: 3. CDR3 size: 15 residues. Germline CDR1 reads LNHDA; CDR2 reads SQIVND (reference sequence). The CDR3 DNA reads TGTGCCAGTAGTATAGATCGGGAGGAGTACAATGAGCAGTTCTTC. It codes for CASSIDREEYNEQFF.

The CDR3 protein is CASSFRGNPAAGELFF. The CDR3 region has the DNA TGTGCCAGCAGCTTCAGGGGGAATCCGGCCGCCGGGGAGCTGTTTTTT. This sequence joins TRBV7-8 and TRBJ2-2; 7 bases are a match to TRBD1. This CDR3 contains 16 residues. The germline CDR1 and CDR2 sequences are SGHVS and FQNEAQ. Losses at the gene ends were 3 bases for V and 6 bases for J; bases not matched to a gene: 10.

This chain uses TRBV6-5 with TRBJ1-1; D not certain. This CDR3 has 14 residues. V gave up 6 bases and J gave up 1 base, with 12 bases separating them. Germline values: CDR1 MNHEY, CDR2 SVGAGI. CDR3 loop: CASSRINKNTEAFF. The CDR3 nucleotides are TGTGCCAGCAGCCGAATCAACAAGAACACTGAAGCTTTCTTT.

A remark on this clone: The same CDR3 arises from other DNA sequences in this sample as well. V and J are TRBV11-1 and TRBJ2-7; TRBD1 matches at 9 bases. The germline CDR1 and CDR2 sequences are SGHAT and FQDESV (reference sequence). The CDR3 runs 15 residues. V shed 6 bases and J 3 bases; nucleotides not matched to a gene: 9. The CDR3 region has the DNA TGTGCCAGCAGTTCGCCAGTGACAGGGGGCTACGAGCAGTACTTC. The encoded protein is CASSSPVTGGYEQYF.

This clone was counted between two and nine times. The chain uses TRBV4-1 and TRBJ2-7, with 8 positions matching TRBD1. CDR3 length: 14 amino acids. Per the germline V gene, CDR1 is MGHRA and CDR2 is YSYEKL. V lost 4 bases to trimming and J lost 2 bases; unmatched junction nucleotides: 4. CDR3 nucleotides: TGCGCCAGCAGCCTGGACAGGGAAACCTACGAGCAGTACTTC. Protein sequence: CASSLDRETYEQYF.

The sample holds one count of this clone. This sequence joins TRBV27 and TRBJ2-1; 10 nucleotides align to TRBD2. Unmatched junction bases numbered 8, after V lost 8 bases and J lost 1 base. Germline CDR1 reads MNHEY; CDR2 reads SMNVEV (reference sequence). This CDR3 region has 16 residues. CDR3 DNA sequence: TGTGCCAGCTCATTGGGTAGCGGGAGGTCCTACAATGAGCAGTTCTTC. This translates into CASSLGSGRSYNEQFF.

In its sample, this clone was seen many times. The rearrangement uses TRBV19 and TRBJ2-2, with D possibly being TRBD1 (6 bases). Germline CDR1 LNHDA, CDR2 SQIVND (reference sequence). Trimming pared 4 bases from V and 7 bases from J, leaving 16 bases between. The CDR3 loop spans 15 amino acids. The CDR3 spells CASSTATQGIGELFF. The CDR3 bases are TGTGCCAGTAGTACGGCCACACAGGGCATCGGGGAGCTGTTTTTT.

The CDR3 region has the DNA TGTGCCAGTAATACCCCGACCAGGGGAGACGAGACCCAGTACTTC. Its protein is CASNTPTRGDETQYF. This sequence joins TRBV19 and TRBJ2-5; weak D call: TRBD1 (6 bases). The CDR3 runs to 15 residues. Trimming removed 7 bases from V and 5 bases from J, with 20 bases in between. Germline loops: CDR1 LNHDA, CDR2 SQIVND (reference sequence).

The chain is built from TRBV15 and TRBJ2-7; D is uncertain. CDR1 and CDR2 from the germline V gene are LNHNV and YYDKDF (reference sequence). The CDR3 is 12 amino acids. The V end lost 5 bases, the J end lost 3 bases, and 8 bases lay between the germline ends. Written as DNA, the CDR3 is TGTGCCACCAGCCTTTCTAACTACGAGCAGTACTTC. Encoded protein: CATSLSNYEQYF.

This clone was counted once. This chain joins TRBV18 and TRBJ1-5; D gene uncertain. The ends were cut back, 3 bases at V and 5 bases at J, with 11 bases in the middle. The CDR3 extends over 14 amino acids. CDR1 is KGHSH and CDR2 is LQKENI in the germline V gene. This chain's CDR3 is CASSPSGGDQPQHF. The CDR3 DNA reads TGTGCCAGCTCACCCTCGGGCGGGGATCAGCCCCAGCATTTT.

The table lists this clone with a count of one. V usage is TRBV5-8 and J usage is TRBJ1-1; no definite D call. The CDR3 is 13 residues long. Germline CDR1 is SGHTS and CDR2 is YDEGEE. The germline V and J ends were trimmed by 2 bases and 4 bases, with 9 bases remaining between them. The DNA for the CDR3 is TGTGCCAGCAGCTTAGAGGGTGGCACTGAAGCTTTCTTT. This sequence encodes CASSLEGGTEAFF.

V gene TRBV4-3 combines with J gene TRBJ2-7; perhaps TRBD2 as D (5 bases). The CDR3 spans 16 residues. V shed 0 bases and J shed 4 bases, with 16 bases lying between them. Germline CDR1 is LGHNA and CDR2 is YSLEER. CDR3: CASSQDRGDSRYEQYF. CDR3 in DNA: TGCGCCAGCAGCCAAGATCGGGGTGACTCCCGTTACGAGCAGTACTTC.

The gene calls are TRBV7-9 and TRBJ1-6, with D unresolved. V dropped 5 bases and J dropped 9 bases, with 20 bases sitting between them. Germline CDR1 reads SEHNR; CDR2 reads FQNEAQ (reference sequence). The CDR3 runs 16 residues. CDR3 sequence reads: CASSRSALGGTSPLHF. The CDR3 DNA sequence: TGTGCCAGCAGCAGATCCGCCCTCGGAGGTACTTCACCCCTCCACTTT. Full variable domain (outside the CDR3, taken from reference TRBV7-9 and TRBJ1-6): DTGVSQNPRHKITKRGQNVTFRCDPISEHNRLYWYRQTLGQGPEFLTYFQNEAQLEKSRLLSDRFSAERPKGSFSTLEIQRTEQGDSAMYLCASSRSALGGTSPLHFGNGTRLTVT.